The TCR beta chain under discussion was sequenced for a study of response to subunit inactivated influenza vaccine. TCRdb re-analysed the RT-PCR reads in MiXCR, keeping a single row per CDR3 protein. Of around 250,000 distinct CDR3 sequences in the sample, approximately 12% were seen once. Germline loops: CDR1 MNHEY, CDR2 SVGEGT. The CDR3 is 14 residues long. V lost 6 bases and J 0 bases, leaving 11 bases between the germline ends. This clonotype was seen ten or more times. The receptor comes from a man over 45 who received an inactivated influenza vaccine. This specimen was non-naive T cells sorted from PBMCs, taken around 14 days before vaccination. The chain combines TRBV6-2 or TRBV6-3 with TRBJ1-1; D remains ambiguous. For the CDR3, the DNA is TGTGCCAGCAGGATAAAAGGGTTGAACACTGAAGCTTTCTTT. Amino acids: CASRIKGLNTEAFF.